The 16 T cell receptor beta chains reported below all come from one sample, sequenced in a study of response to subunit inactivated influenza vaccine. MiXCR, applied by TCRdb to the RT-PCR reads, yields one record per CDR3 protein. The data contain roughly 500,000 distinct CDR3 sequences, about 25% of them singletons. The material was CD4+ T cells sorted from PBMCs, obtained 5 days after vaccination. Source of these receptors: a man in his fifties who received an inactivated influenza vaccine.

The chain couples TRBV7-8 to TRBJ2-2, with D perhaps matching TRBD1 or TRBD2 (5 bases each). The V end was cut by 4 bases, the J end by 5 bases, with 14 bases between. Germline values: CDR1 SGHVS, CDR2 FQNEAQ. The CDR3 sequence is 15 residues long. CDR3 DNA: TGTGCCAGCAGCTGGGAGCTAGGGGATACCGGGGAGCTGTTTTTT. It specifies CASSWELGDTGELFF.

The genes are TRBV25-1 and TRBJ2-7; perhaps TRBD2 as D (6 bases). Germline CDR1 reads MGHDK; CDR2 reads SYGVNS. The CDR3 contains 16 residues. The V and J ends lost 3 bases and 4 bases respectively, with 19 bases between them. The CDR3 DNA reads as TGTGCCAGCAGTGATCTTTGGGGCCCCGGAGGGTACGAGCAGTACTTC. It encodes CASSDLWGPGGYEQYF.

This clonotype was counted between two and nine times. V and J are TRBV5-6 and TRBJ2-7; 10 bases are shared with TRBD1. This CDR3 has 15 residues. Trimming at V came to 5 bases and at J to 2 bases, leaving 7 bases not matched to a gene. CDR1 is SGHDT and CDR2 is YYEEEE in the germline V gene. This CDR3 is CASRRTGTGAYEQYF. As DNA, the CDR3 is TGTGCCAGCAGGCGGACCGGGACAGGGGCCTACGAGCAGTACTTC. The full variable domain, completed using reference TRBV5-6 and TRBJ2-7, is DAGVTQSPTHLIKTRGQQVTLRCSPKSGHDTVSWYQQALGQGPQFIFQYYEEEERQRGNFPDRFSGHQFPNYSSELNVNALLLGDSALYLCASRRTGTGAYEQYFGPGTRLTVT.

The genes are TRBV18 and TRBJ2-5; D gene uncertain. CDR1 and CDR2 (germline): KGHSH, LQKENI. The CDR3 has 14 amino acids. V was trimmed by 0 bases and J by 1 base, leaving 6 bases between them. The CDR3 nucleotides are TGTGCCAGCTCACCACCGTCAGCCCAAGAGACCCAGTACTTC. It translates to CASSPPSAQETQYF. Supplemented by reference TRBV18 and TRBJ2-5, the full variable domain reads NAGVMQNPRHLVRRRGQEARLRCSPMKGHSHVYWYRQLPEEGLKFMVYLQKENIIDESGMPKERFSAEFPKEGPSILRIQQVVRGDSAAYFCASSPPSAQETQYFGPGTRLLVL.

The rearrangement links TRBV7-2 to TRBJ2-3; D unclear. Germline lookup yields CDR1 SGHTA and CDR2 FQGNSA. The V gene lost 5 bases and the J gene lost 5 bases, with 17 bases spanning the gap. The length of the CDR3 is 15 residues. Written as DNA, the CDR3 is TGTGCCAGCAGCCTCCGGGCCAGGCAACAAGATACGCAGTATTTT. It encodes CASSLRARQQDTQYF.

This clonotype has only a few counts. CDR3 residues: CASSVDSRSTDTQYF. The CDR3 DNA sequence: TGTGCCAGCAGTGTGGACAGCCGAAGCACAGATACGCAGTATTTT. This chain links TRBV7-2 with TRBJ2-3, with TRBD1 as a possible D gene (6 bases). This CDR3 has 15 residues. Trimming cost V 6 bases and J 0 bases, with 13 bases left between them. From germline, CDR1 is SGHTA and CDR2 FQGNSA.

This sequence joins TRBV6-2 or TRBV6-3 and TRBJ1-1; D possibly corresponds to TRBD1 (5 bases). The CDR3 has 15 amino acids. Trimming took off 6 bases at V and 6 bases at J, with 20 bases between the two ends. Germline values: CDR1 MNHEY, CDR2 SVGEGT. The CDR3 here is CASRRAGVGWAEAFF. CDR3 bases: TGTGCCAGCAGACGAGCGGGGGTCGGCTGGGCTGAAGCTTTCTTT.

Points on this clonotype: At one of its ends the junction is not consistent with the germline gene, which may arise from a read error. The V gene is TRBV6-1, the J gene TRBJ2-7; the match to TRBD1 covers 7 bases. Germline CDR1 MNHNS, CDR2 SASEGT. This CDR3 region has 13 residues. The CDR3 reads CASRDRTGYEQYF. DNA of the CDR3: TGTGCCAGCAGGGACCGGACAGGCTACGAACAGTACTTC.

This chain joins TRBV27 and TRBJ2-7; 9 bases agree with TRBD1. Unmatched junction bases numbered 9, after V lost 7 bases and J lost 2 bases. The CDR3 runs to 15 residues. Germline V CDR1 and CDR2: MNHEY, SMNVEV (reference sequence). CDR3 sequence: CASTNTGGAPYEQYF. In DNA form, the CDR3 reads TGTGCCAGCACTAATACAGGGGGCGCCCCCTACGAGCAGTACTTC.

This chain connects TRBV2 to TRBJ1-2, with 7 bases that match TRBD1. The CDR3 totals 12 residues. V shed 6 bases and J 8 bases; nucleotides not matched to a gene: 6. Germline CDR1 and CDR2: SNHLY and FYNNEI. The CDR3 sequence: CASRKGAGGYTF. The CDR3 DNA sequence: TGTGCCAGCAGAAAGGGGGCTGGGGGCTACACCTTC.

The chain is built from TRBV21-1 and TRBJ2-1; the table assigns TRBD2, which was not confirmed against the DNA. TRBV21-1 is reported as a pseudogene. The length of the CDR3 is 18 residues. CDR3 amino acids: CASSKGPDSGSSYNEQFF. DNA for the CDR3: TGTGCCAGCAGCAAAGGGCCTGATAGCGGGAGCTCCTACAATGAGCAGTTCTTC.

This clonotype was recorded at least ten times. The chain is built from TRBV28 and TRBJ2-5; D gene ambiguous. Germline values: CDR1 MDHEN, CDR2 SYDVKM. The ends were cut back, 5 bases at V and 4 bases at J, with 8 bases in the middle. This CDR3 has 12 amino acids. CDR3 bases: TGTGCCAGCAGTCTTCTTCGAGAGACCCAGTACTTC. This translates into CASSLLRETQYF.

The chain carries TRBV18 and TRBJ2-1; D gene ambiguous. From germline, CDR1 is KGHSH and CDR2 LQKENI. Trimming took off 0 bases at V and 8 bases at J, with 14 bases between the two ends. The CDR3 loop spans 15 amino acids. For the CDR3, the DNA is TGTGCCAGCTCACCACCGACACGCATGAAGGATGAGCAGTTCTTC. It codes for CASSPPTRMKDEQFF. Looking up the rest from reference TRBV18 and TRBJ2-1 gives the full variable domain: NAGVMQNPRHLVRRRGQEARLRCSPMKGHSHVYWYRQLPEEGLKFMVYLQKENIIDESGMPKERFSAEFPKEGPSILRIQQVVRGDSAAYFCASSPPTRMKDEQFFGPGTRLTVL.

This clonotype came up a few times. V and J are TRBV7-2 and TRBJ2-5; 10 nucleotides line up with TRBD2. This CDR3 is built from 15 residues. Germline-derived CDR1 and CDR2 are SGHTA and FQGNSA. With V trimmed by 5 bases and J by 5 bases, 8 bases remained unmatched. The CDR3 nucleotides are TGTGCCAGCAGCGCCCCCCTAGCGGGAGTTGAGACCCAGTACTTC. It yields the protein CASSAPLAGVETQYF.

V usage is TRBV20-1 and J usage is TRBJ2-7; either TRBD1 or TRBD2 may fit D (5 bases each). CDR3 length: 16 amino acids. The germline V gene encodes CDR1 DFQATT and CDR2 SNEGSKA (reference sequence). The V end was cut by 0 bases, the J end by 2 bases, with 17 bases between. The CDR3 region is CSARDHLGPIPYEQYF. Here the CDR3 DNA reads TGCAGTGCTAGAGATCATCTGGGACCAATTCCCTACGAGCAGTACTTC.

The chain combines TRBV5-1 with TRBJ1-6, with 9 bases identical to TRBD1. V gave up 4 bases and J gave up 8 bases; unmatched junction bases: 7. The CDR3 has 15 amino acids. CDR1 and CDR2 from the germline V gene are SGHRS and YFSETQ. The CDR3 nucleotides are TGCGCCAGCAGCCACAGGGGGCACAATGATTCACCCCTCCACTTT. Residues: CASSHRGHNDSPLHF.